The 10 T cell receptor beta chains below were found in one sample sequenced in a study of blood T cell repertoires in COVID-19. Measured with immunoSEQ multiplex PCR; TCRdb has only the in-frame clones, and not every one. The sample shows about 70,000 clones, approximately 90% of them seen only once. Source material: peripheral blood. These receptors all come from a human donor in a cohort sampled during active COVID-19.

J is TRBJ1-1 and V is TRBV4-1; TRBD1 is a possible D gene (5 bases). The V and J ends lost 0 bases and 1 base respectively, with 9 bases between them. The CDR3 contains 15 residues. Germline CDR1 and CDR2: MGHRA and YSYEKL. The DNA for the CDR3 is TGCGCCAGCAGCCAAGATCGTCAGGGGAACACTGAAGCTTTCTTT. Translating it yields CASSQDRQGNTEAFF.

The genes are TRBV2 and TRBJ2-6, with D perhaps TRBD1 (6 bases). The CDR3 is made up of 16 amino acids. The germline gives CDR1 SNHLY, CDR2 FYNNEI. V was clipped by 4 bases and J by 2 bases, with 12 bases between them. The CDR3 here is CASSASGAAGANVLTF. The CDR3 DNA reads TGTGCCAGCAGTGCCTCAGGGGCAGCTGGGGCCAACGTCCTGACTTTC.

The chain employs TRBV9 and TRBJ1-4; 10 bases agree with TRBD1. The germline V gene encodes CDR1 SGDLS and CDR2 YYNGEE. The ends lost 6 bases at V and 7 bases at J; junction bases unmatched: 9. The CDR3 contains 15 residues. CDR3 sequence (DNA): TGTGCCAGCAACGGAGGGGACAGGGGAGGTGAAAAACTGTTTTTT. Protein product: CASNGGDRGGEKLFF.

The chain combines TRBV10-3 with TRBJ1-5; 7 nucleotides agree with TRBD1. CDR1 is ENHRY, CDR2 SYGVKD, per germline. J was trimmed by 3 bases and V by 4 bases; bases with no gene match: 3. The CDR3 covers 14 residues. CDR3 protein: CAISGDSNNQPQHF. The CDR3 DNA sequence: TGTGCCATCAGTGGGGACAGTAACAATCAGCCCCAGCATTTT.

The chain uses TRBV5-8 and TRBJ2-1; 13 nucleotides agree with TRBD2. Looked up from germline, CDR1 is SGHTS and CDR2 is YDEGEE. The ends lost 0 bases at V and 5 bases at J; junction bases unmatched: 8. CDR3 size: 18 residues. This chain's CDR3 is CASSLGTSGSPGDNEQFF. In nucleotides, the CDR3 is TGTGCCAGCAGCTTGGGGACTAGCGGGAGTCCGGGGGACAATGAGCAGTTCTTC.

DNA for the CDR3: TGTGCCAGCAAATTCCAGGTGGGACAATCATACGAGCAGTACGTC. Translating it yields CASKFQVGQSYEQYV. This rearrangement joins TRBV2 to TRBJ2-7; D is perhaps TRBD1 (6 bases). Germline V gene sequence: CDR1 SNHLY, CDR2 FYNNEI. V lost 7 bases and J lost 4, with 20 bases in between. The CDR3 extends over 15 amino acids.

The chain recombines TRBV5-4 with TRBJ2-3, with 11 nucleotides matching TRBD2. Germline V gene sequence: CDR1 SGHNT, CDR2 YYREEE (reference sequence). CDR3 length equals 18 residues. V lost 4 bases and J lost 7; bases outside the gene matches: 17. This chain's CDR3 is CASSPMRGTSGSSYTQYF. The CDR3 DNA reads TGTGCCAGCAGCCCAATGAGGGGTACTAGCGGGAGTTCCTATACGCAGTATTTT.

V gene TRBV12-3 or TRBV12-4 combines with J gene TRBJ1-3; D call uncertain. The CDR3 spans 13 residues. V dropped 2 bases and J dropped 2 bases, with 4 bases sitting between them. CDR3 sequence reads: CASSLTPGNTIYF. The DNA of the CDR3 is TGTGCCAGCAGTTTAACACCTGGAAACACCATATATTTT.

The chain recombines TRBV29-1 with TRBJ1-1, with a possible D match to TRBD1 (6 bases). Germline values: CDR1 SQVTM, CDR2 ANQGSEA. CDR3 length: 13 residues. V gave up 4 bases and J gave up 2 bases, with 11 bases separating them. The DNA for the CDR3 is TGCAGCGTTGGGCGACAGGAAAACACTGAAGCTTTCTTT. It encodes CSVGRQENTEAFF.

The chain is built from TRBV19 and TRBJ1-5, with TRBD1 matching 8 bases. The CDR3 loop spans 19 amino acids. The ends lost 0 bases at V and 4 bases at J; junction bases unmatched: 14. From germline, CDR1 is LNHDA and CDR2 SQIVND (reference sequence). The CDR3 protein is CASSIDLNKAGGRNQPQHF. The CDR3 nucleotides are TGTGCCAGTAGTATAGATCTGAATAAGGCAGGGGGCCGGAATCAGCCCCAGCATTTT.